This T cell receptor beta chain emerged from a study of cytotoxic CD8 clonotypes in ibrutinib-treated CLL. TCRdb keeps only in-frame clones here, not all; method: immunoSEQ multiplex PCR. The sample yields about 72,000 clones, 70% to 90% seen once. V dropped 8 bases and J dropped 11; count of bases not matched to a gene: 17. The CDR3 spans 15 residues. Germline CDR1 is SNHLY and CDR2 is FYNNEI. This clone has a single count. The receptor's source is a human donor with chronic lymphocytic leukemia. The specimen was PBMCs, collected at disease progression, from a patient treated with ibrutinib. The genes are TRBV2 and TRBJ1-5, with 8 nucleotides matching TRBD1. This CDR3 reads CASGSATGGVISQHF. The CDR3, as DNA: TGTGCCAGCGGATCGGCTACAGGGGGAGTGATCTCCCAGCATTTT. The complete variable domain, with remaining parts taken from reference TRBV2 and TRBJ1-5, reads EPEVTQTPSHQVTQMGQEVILRCVPISNHLYFYWYRQILGQKVEFLVSFYNNEISEKSEIFDDQFSVERPDGSNFTLKIRSTKLEDSAMYFCASGSATGGVISQHFGDGTRLSIL.